The 32 T cell receptor beta chains below all came from one sample that was sequenced in a study of cytomegalovirus exposure and HLA in healthy donors. PCR was performed using 60 Vbeta and 13 Jbeta primers. This table comes from immunoSEQ multiplex PCR, and its TCRdb copy is limited to in-frame clones, with some not included. The table includes approximately 150,000 clones, approximately 76% detected once. Sequenced: PBMCs. These receptors originate from a man between 60 and 75 years old in good health and CMV-seronegative.

The V gene is TRBV28, the J gene TRBJ2-7; 8 bases align to TRBD2. Germline V gene data show CDR1 as MDHEN and CDR2 as SYDVKM. CDR3 length equals 15 residues. The V and J ends lost 4 bases and 5 bases, in that order; junction bases with no gene match: 10. CDR3 residues: CASSSSSGGVNEQYF. DNA of the CDR3: TGTGCCAGCAGTTCGTCCTCCGGGGGGGTCAACGAGCAGTACTTC. The variable domain in full, with the rest retrieved from reference TRBV28 and TRBJ2-7, is DVKVTQSSRYLVKRTGEKVFLECVQDMDHENMFWYRQDPGLGLRLIYFSYDVKMKEKGDIPEGYSVSREKKERFSLILESASTNQTSMYLCASSSSSGGVNEQYFGPGTRLTVT.

The J gene is TRBJ2-2, the V gene TRBV7-8; a possible D gene is TRBD1 (6 bases). V shed 10 bases and J shed 6 bases, with 18 bases lying between them. Germline CDR1 is SGHVS and CDR2 is FQNEAQ. The length of the CDR3 is 14 residues. CDR3 DNA sequence: TGTGCCAATAAACAGGGAGCCGGGCCCGGGGAGCTGTTTTTT. Its translation is CANKQGAGPGELFF.

V and J are TRBV6-1 and TRBJ2-3, with TRBD1 matching over 7 bases. The CDR3 runs to 13 residues. The germline V gene has CDR1 MNHNS and CDR2 SASEGT. J was trimmed by 1 base and V by 7 bases; bases with no gene match: 2. The CDR3 DNA is TGTGCCAGCATCGGGACAGGCACAGATACGCAGTATTTT. Translated, it gives CASIGTGTDTQYF.

The CDR3 DNA reads TGTGCCAGCAGTTTTAATCAGGGGAGGGGTGAAAAACTGTTTTTT. Protein product: CASSFNQGRGEKLFF. V usage is TRBV6-1 and J usage is TRBJ1-4, with D perhaps TRBD1 (6 bases). The CDR3 length is 15 residues. Trimming removed 5 bases at V and 7 bases at J, with 17 bases between. Germline V gene lookup returns CDR1 MNHNS and CDR2 SASEGT.

The chain uses TRBV7-9 and TRBJ2-1; 9 bases are shared with TRBD2. The germline CDR1 and CDR2 sequences are SEHNR and FQNEAQ (reference sequence). This CDR3 comprises 15 residues. V lost 0 bases to trimming and J lost 15 bases; unmatched junction nucleotides: 12. CDR3 coding DNA: TGTGCCAGCAGCTTAGCCGGTACTAGCGGGCCCGGCGCGTTCTTC. Translation: CASSLAGTSGPGAFF.

The rearrangement joins TRBV21-1 to TRBJ2-3; whether TRBD1, the table's D call, matches the DNA was not checked. TRBV21-1 is labeled a pseudogene. This CDR3 is built from 17 residues. CDR3 nucleotides: TGTGCCAGCAGCAAAGCGCAGGACAGCACTAGCACAGATACGCAGTATTTT. Protein: CASSKAQDSTSTDTQYF.

The rearrangement links TRBV28 to TRBJ2-5; TRBD1 might be the D (6 bases). With 5 bases removed from V and 5 bases from J, the gap between germline ends came to 24 bases. The CDR3 length is 17 residues. CDR1 is MDHEN, CDR2 SYDVKM, per germline. The CDR3 region is CASSLPRNRVVEETQYF. CDR3 DNA sequence: TGTGCCAGCAGTCTCCCTCGCAACAGGGTAGTAGAGGAGACCCAGTACTTC. The whole variable domain, filled in from reference TRBV28 and TRBJ2-5, reads DVKVTQSSRYLVKRTGEKVFLECVQDMDHENMFWYRQDPGLGLRLIYFSYDVKMKEKGDIPEGYSVSREKKERFSLILESASTNQTSMYLCASSLPRNRVVEETQYFGPGTRLLVL.

CDR3 in amino acids: CASTPWGTDKQETQYF. In DNA form, the CDR3 reads TGTGCCAGTACCCCGTGGGGGACTGATAAACAAGAGACCCAGTACTTC. This chain connects TRBV19 to TRBJ2-5, with a possible D match to TRBD2 (6 bases). CDR1 and CDR2 (germline): LNHDA, SQIVND (reference sequence). Trimming cost V 7 bases and J 2 bases, with 20 bases left between them. The CDR3 has 16 amino acids. Looking up the rest from reference TRBV19 and TRBJ2-5 gives the full variable domain: DGGITQSPKYLFRKEGQNVTLSCEQNLNHDAMYWYRQDPGQGLRLIYYSQIVNDFQKGDIAEGYSVSREKKESFPLTVTSAQKNPTAFYLCASTPWGTDKQETQYFGPGTRLLVL.

The chain employs TRBV10-1 and TRBJ1-5; 9 positions match TRBD1. Losses at the gene ends were 6 bases for V and 0 bases for J; bases not matched to a gene: 15. CDR1 and CDR2 from the germline V gene are WNHNN and SYGVQD (reference sequence). This CDR3 is 19 amino acids long. The CDR3 DNA is TGCGCCAGCAGAAGGGACAGGGTGGTTAAGGCCTATAGCAATCAGCCCCAGCATTTT. Amino acid sequence: CASRRDRVVKAYSNQPQHF.

V gene TRBV7-8 combines with J gene TRBJ2-7, with 11 bases identical to TRBD2. CDR1 and CDR2 from the germline V gene are SGHVS and FQNEAQ. With V trimmed by 1 base and J by 3 bases, 2 bases remained unmatched. The CDR3 has 15 residues. The CDR3 region is CASSLGLAGNYEQYF. The CDR3 DNA sequence: TGTGCCAGCAGCTTAGGACTAGCGGGAAACTACGAGCAGTACTTC.

The chain has TRBV4-3 and TRBJ2-1; possibly TRBD2 for D (6 bases). V was clipped by 1 base and J by 8 bases, with 15 bases between them. The CDR3 totals 15 residues. In germline, CDR1 is LGHNA, CDR2 YSLEER. The CDR3 is CASSQGTGVIHEQFF. CDR3 DNA sequence: TGCGCCAGCAGCCAAGGGACGGGAGTTATCCATGAGCAGTTCTTC.

The genes are TRBV27 and TRBJ2-7, with D possibly TRBD2 on 5 matching bases. The germline V gene encodes CDR1 MNHEY and CDR2 SMNVEV (reference sequence). This CDR3 is built from 12 residues. Trimming stripped 2 bases from V and 7 bases from J, with 9 bases between. As DNA, the CDR3 is TGTGCCAGCAGTTTAGAGGGTGGAGAGCAGTACTTC. It translates to CASSLEGGEQYF.

The V gene is TRBV29-1, the J gene TRBJ2-3, with D perhaps TRBD1 (6 bases). Germline V gene lookup returns CDR1 SQVTM and CDR2 ANQGSEA. The CDR3 consists of 14 residues. Trimming stripped 6 bases from V and 0 bases from J, with 13 bases between. In nucleotides, the CDR3 is TGCAGCGTGGTACAGGGCGGTAGCACAGATACGCAGTATTTT. It codes for CSVVQGGSTDTQYF.

To note about this clone: The germline gene is not matched at one end of the junction; a read error may be the cause. The J gene is TRBJ1-3, the V gene TRBV7-9; the D is unclear. Germline CDR1 and CDR2: SEHNR and FQNEAQ (reference sequence). The CDR3 covers 15 residues. CDR3 protein: CSSSLVQVGGNTIYF. The CDR3 DNA is TGTTCCAGCAGCTTAGTCCAGGTGGGCGGAAACACCATATATTTT.

The V call is TRBV6-6, the J call TRBJ1-3; D may be TRBD1 (5 bases). This CDR3 spans 16 amino acids. Germline CDR1 reads MNHNY; CDR2 reads SVGAGI (reference sequence). V was trimmed by 6 bases and J by 0 bases, leaving 15 bases between them. The CDR3 DNA reads as TGTGCCAGCAGGCCGGGCGACAGAAGCTCTGGAAACACCATATATTTT. Translating it yields CASRPGDRSSGNTIYF.

With respect to this clone: This sample includes further DNA sequences coding for the same CDR3. The gene calls are TRBV7-9 and TRBJ1-4, with TRBD1 matching over 10 bases. In germline, CDR1 is SEHNR, CDR2 FQNEAQ (reference sequence). The CDR3 runs 14 residues. With 5 bases clipped from V and 8 bases from J, the junction kept 5 bases outside the gene matches. CDR3 residues: CASSRDRGGEKLFF. The CDR3 DNA sequence: TGTGCCAGCAGCCGGGACAGGGGCGGGGAAAAACTGTTTTTT.

This clone was seen a few times. The chain is built from TRBV5-6 and TRBJ2-5; 10 bases map to TRBD1. Germline V gene data show CDR1 as SGHDT and CDR2 as YYEEEE. This CDR3 contains 15 residues. V was clipped by 7 bases and J by 5 bases; unmatched bases: 11. CDR3 nucleotide sequence: TGTGCCAGCGGAGATACCGGGACAGGGGTGGAGACCCAGTACTTC. This sequence encodes CASGDTGTGVETQYF.

This clone was counted between two and nine times. The CDR3 here is CASSLGGGAIYEQYF. The DNA for the CDR3 is TGTGCCAGCAGCTTGGGGGGCGGGGCTATCTACGAGCAGTACTTC. This rearrangement joins TRBV5-4 to TRBJ2-7; D possibly corresponds to TRBD2 (6 bases). This CDR3 is built from 15 residues. Trimming shortened V by 0 bases and J by 3 bases, and 13 bases separated the two germline ends. Germline V CDR1 and CDR2: SGHNT, YYREEE (reference sequence).

This rearrangement joins TRBV7-2 to TRBJ2-1; 8 bases map to TRBD1. The CDR3 runs 15 residues. J gave up 5 bases and V 5 bases, and 8 bases lay outside the gene matches. Germline V lookup: CDR1 SGHTA, CDR2 FQGNSA. CDR3 sequence (DNA): TGTGCCAGCAGCGGCAGGACAGGGTTAAACAATGAGCAGTTCTTC. This translates into CASSGRTGLNNEQFF.

Points on this clone: Its ends do not fully match the called genes, so a read error is possible. The rearrangement uses TRBV7-9 and TRBJ2-5, with D maybe TRBD1 (5 bases). Germline lookup yields CDR1 SEHNR and CDR2 FQNEAQ (reference sequence). This CDR3 has 16 amino acids. The CDR3 bases are TGTTCCAGCAGCTTAGGGTCCGTGCAGGGTACGGAGACCCAGTACTTC. Its translation: CSSSLGSVQGTETQYF.

This chain joins TRBV7-2 and TRBJ1-4; the match to TRBD1 covers 9 bases. Germline V gene sequence: CDR1 SGHTA, CDR2 FQGNSA. With V trimmed by 5 bases and J by 4 bases, 14 bases remained unmatched. The CDR3 length is 18 residues. The DNA of the CDR3 is TGTGCCAGCAGCCCCTCCCCTCCCGGACAGGGGTATAATGAAAAACTGTTTTTT. This codes for CASSPSPPGQGYNEKLFF.

The J gene is TRBJ2-2, the V gene TRBV30, with a possible D match to TRBD2 (5 bases). This CDR3 region has 15 residues. The ends were cut back, 6 bases at V and 4 bases at J, with 18 bases in the middle. Germline V gives CDR1 GTSNPN, CDR2 SVGIG (reference sequence). CDR3 DNA sequence: TGTGCCTGTGCCCGCCGCGGAGGAAGCACCGGGGAGCTGTTTTTT. This codes for CACARRGGSTGELFF.

The rearrangement links TRBV6-1 to TRBJ1-4; D may be TRBD1 (5 bases). The CDR3 spans 14 residues. V was trimmed by 1 base and J by 6 bases, leaving 9 bases between them. From germline, CDR1 is MNHNS and CDR2 SASEGT. CDR3: CASSEGGADEKLFF. CDR3 sequence (DNA): TGTGCCAGCAGTGAAGGGGGCGCTGATGAAAAACTGTTTTTT.

This clone turned up a few times. The rearrangement links TRBV5-5 to TRBJ1-5; D ambiguous. The CDR3 length is 14 residues. Germline assignment: CDR1 SGHKS and CDR2 YYEKEE (reference sequence). Trimming took off 0 bases at V and 11 bases at J, with 15 bases between the two ends. The CDR3 DNA reads TGTGCCAGCAGCTTGGACGCGGGAATCGGGGCCCAGCATTTT. This translates into CASSLDAGIGAQHF.

Remarks on this clone: Sequence at one end of the junction differs from germline and may be a read error. This rearrangement joins TRBV5-1 to TRBJ2-1; 11 nucleotides line up with TRBD1. The CDR3 is made up of 14 amino acids. The germline V gene encodes CDR1 SGHRS and CDR2 YFSETQ. The CDR3 spells CASSRGTGGNEQFF. DNA for the CDR3: TGCGCTAGCAGCCGGGGGACAGGGGGGAATGAGCAGTTCTTC.

V and J are TRBV30 and TRBJ2-7; 7 nucleotides agree with TRBD1. The CDR3 is 13 amino acids. The J segment lost 2 bases and the V segment lost 1 base, leaving 2 bases of the junction unmatched. The germline gives CDR1 GTSNPN, CDR2 SVGIG (reference sequence). Written as DNA, the CDR3 is TGTGCCTGGAGTGCGGGACAGACCTACGAGCAGTACTTC. This gives the protein CAWSAGQTYEQYF.

This clone was found once. The rearrangement uses TRBV7-2 and TRBJ2-1; 8 positions agree with TRBD1. The CDR3 has 16 amino acids. J gave up 6 bases and V 5 bases, and 12 bases lay outside the gene matches. The germline V gene encodes CDR1 SGHTA and CDR2 FQGNSA. The CDR3 DNA follows: TGTGCCAGCAGCAAAAGACAGGGGAGTGTCGGCAATGAGCAGTTCTTC. Amino acid sequence: CASSKRQGSVGNEQFF.

V is TRBV19 and J is TRBJ2-3; D possibly corresponds to TRBD1 (6 bases). Germline loops: CDR1 LNHDA, CDR2 SQIVND (reference sequence). The CDR3 is 14 residues long. The V end lost 8 bases, the J end lost 0 bases, and 12 bases lay between the germline ends. As DNA, the CDR3 is TGTGCCAGTGCCTACAGGGCTAGCACAGATACGCAGTATTTT. Protein: CASAYRASTDTQYF.

This chain joins TRBV6-6 and TRBJ2-7, with no clear D. Germline V gene data show CDR1 as MNHNY and CDR2 as SVGAGI (reference sequence). The CDR3 covers 12 residues. Deletions cut 2 bases from V and 3 bases from J, with 5 bases between. CDR3 amino acids: CASSYEVYEQYF. The CDR3 DNA is TGTGCCAGCAGTTACGAGGTCTACGAGCAGTACTTC.

The rearrangement joins TRBV18 to TRBJ1-1, with D perhaps matching TRBD1 (6 bases). Germline CDR1 and CDR2: KGHSH and LQKENI. The CDR3 contains 13 residues. The V end was cut by 6 bases, the J end by 4 bases, with 12 bases between. This CDR3 reads CASSPVGATEAFF. CDR3 nucleotides: TGTGCCAGCTCCCCGGTGGGGGCCACTGAAGCTTTCTTT. The full variable domain, completed using reference TRBV18 and TRBJ1-1, is NAGVMQNPRHLVRRRGQEARLRCSPMKGHSHVYWYRQLPEEGLKFMVYLQKENIIDESGMPKERFSAEFPKEGPSILRIQQVVRGDSAAYFCASSPVGATEAFFGQGTRLTVV.

The genes are TRBV2 and TRBJ2-7; 11 bases align to TRBD1. Germline CDR1 SNHLY, CDR2 FYNNEI. The CDR3 contains 16 residues. The junction had 5 bases not matched to a gene; V was cut back by 4 bases and J by 0 bases. The CDR3 spells CASSGGDRGNSYEQYF. The CDR3, as DNA: TGTGCCAGCAGTGGGGGGGACAGGGGGAACTCCTACGAGCAGTACTTC. Filled out from reference TRBV2 and TRBJ2-7, the complete variable domain reads EPEVTQTPSHQVTQMGQEVILRCVPISNHLYFYWYRQILGQKVEFLVSFYNNEISEKSEIFDDQFSVERPDGSNFTLKIRSTKLEDSAMYFCASSGGDRGNSYEQYFGPGTRLTVT.

Concerning this clone: Other DNA sequences in the same sample also yield this CDR3. The chain couples TRBV4-2 to TRBJ2-2; maybe TRBD2 (7 bases). The CDR3 is 16 residues long. Germline V gene data show CDR1 as LGHNA and CDR2 as YNFKEQ. Trimming took off 0 bases at V and 2 bases at J, with 10 bases between the two ends. The chain's CDR3 is CASSQETGGNTGELFF. The CDR3 nucleotides are TGTGCCAGCAGCCAAGAGACGGGGGGCAACACCGGGGAGCTGTTTTTT.